The rows below give T cell receptor beta chains drawn from one sample of a study of cytomegalovirus exposure and HLA in healthy donors. Profiling relied on immunoSEQ multiplex PCR, and the TCRdb table lists in-frame clones only, not all of them. The sample carries around 120,000 clones, around 85% recorded once. Sequencing was carried out using PBMCs. These receptors came from a boy between 5 and 17 years old in good health and CMV-seronegative. Both conserved end residues are part of each CDR3. Fields, in order: clone size, D gene, V gene, J gene, CDR3 DNA, CDR3 protein. A D gene is named only where the DNA matches it firmly. Only some rows state a clone size, as once, few, many or a class for expanded clones.

NA	TRBD2	TRBV29-1	TRBJ2-7	TGCAGCGTTGATTTAGGGACTAGCTCCTACGAGCAGTACTTC	CSVDLGTSSYEQYF
NA	NA	TRBV13	TRBJ1-1	TGTGCCAGCAGCTTAGGAGGACAGATTATTAACACTGAAGCTTTCTTT	CASSLGGQIINTEAFF
NA	NA	TRBV9	TRBJ2-5	TGTGCCAGCGCTGCGGGCAATTTCAAAGAGACCCAGTACTTC	CASAAGNFKETQYF
NA	NA	TRBV21-1	TRBJ1-5	TGTGCCAGCAGCAAAGGGACTGTAAGGTCAGGGGCCGATCAGCCCCAGCATTTT	CASSKGTVRSGADQPQHF
NA	NA	TRBV2	TRBJ1-4	TGTGCCAGCAACTCGGGGAAAACTAATGAAAAACTGTTTTTT	CASNSGKTNEKLFF
few	NA	TRBV7-2	TRBJ1-3	TGTGCCAGCAGCCACAATGTCGTAGGGAGCTCTGGAAACACCATATATTTT	CASSHNVVGSSGNTIYF
once	NA	TRBV30	TRBJ2-5	TGTGCCTGGAGTGACCCTACAGGGTTTCTAAAGACCCAGTACTTC	CAWSDPTGFLKTQYF
NA	TRBD1	TRBV29-1	TRBJ2-7	TGCAGCGTTGTCAAGTCAGGGGGTTTCGACGAGCAGTACTTC	CSVVKSGGFDEQYF
NA	TRBD1	TRBV15	TRBJ1-2	TGTGCCACCAGCAACGGACAGGGAACCTACTATGGCTACACCTTC	CATSNGQGTYYGYTF
NA	NA	TRBV7-2	TRBJ2-3	TGTGCCAGCAGCTTGCTAGCGACTAGCACAGATACGCAGTATTTT	CASSLLATSTDTQYF
NA	NA	TRBV7-9	TRBJ1-2	TGTGCCAGCAGCATCGCCGCTGGGACACCATATGGCTACACCTTC	CASSIAAGTPYGYTF
NA	NA	TRBV7-3	TRBJ2-6	TGTGCCAGCAGCCGCGGGGTGCCGGCACACTCCTCTGGGGCCAACGTCCTGACTTTC	CASSRGVPAHSSGANVLTF
NA	TRBD1	TRBV29-1	TRBJ1-2	TGCAGCGTGACAGGGACAGCCTCGGGCTATGGCTACACCTTC	CSVTGTASGYGYTF
NA	NA	TRBV30	TRBJ1-5	TGTGCCTGGAGTGTGATGGGGGGAAGAGATCAGCCCCAGCATTTT	CAWSVMGGRDQPQHF
NA	NA	TRBV2	TRBJ1-1	TGTGCCAGCAGTGACATAAACAGGGCTCGGGAAGCTTTCTTT	CASSDINRAREAFF
few	NA	TRBV7-6	TRBJ1-4	TGTGCCAGCAGCTTAAATGCGGAGTTTGGTGAAAAACTGTTTTTT	CASSLNAEFGEKLFF
NA	NA	TRBV5-1	TRBJ2-2	TGCGCCAGCAGCTCCGGGACTCCCGAAACCGGGGAGCTGTTTTTT	CASSSGTPETGELFF
once	NA	TRBV7-6	TRBJ2-7	TGTGCCAGCAGCCCACGACCTTTACCGACTGATTCCTACGAGCAGTACTTC	CASSPRPLPTDSYEQYF
once	NA	TRBV7-8	TRBJ1-2	TGTGCCAGCAGCTTGGGGGCTATGTATGGCTACACCTTC	CASSLGAMYGYTF
NA	NA	TRBV11-3	TRBJ1-1	TGTGCCAGCAGCTTGAGCTATGGGCTCCCTGAAGCTTTCTTT	CASSLSYGLPEAFF
NA	TRBD2	TRBV9	TRBJ2-2	TGTGCCAGCAGCCCTAGCGGGAGTGAGGCCACCGGGGAGCTGTTTTTT	CASSPSGSEATGELFF
once	TRBD1	TRBV14	TRBJ2-5	TGTGCCAGCAGCCTCCACGGGACAGTGAAGACCCAGTACTTC	CASSLHGTVKTQYF
NA	TRBD1	TRBV7-6	TRBJ2-1	TGTGCCAGCAGCTTAGGGACAGGGTCCAATGAGCAGTTCTTC	CASSLGTGSNEQFF
NA	NA	TRBV9	TRBJ1-4	TGTGCCAGCAGCCCTCCCTACACGGGAACTAATGAAAAACTGTTTTTT	CASSPPYTGTNEKLFF
few	TRBD2	TRBV5-6	TRBJ2-7	TGTGCCAGCAGCCCGGGGGGTAGCGGATCCTACGAGCAGTACTTC	CASSPGGSGSYEQYF
NA	TRBD1	TRBV30	TRBJ1-6	TGTGCCTGGAGAGGGACAGGGACGGTTTCACCCCTCCACTTT	CAWRGTGTVSPLHF
NA	NA	TRBV2	TRBJ1-2	TGTGCCAGCAGTCGACAGGTGGACTATGGCTACACCTTC	CASSRQVDYGYTF
NA	NA	TRBV19	TRBJ2-3	TGTGCCAGTAGTCTCCTTTTCAGGGGATCCGCAGATACGCAGTATTTT	CASSLLFRGSADTQYF
NA	NA	TRBV5-4	TRBJ2-5	TGTGCCAGCAGCTATCGCGGGGAAGAGACCCAGTACTTC	CASSYRGEETQYF
NA	NA	TRBV6-1	TRBJ1-2	TGTGCCAGCAGTGAAGAGGGACATCCTAAATTCTATGGCTACACCTTC	CASSEEGHPKFYGYTF
NA	NA	TRBV2	TRBJ2-7	TGTGCCAACAGCTCGAACAGGGAGATCTACGAGCAGTACTTC	CANSSNREIYEQYF
NA	TRBD2	TRBV7-2	TRBJ2-1	TGTGCCAGCAGCTTAGATCTCCTAGCGGGGGAGACCTACAATGAGCAGTTCTTC	CASSLDLLAGETYNEQFF
NA	NA	TRBV4-1	TRBJ1-6	TGCGCCAGCAGCCATGCCCAGGGGCAGGGTAATTCACCCCTCCACTTT	CASSHAQGQGNSPLHF
few	NA	TRBV20-1	TRBJ1-1	TGCAGCGGACAGAACACTGAAGCTTTCTTT	CSGQNTEAFF
NA	TRBD2	TRBV5-1	TRBJ2-1	TGCGCCAGCAGCTTGGTTTCGGCGGGAGGGGTGGGGGGATACAATGAGCAGTTCTTC	CASSLVSAGGVGGYNEQFF
once	NA	TRBV19	TRBJ1-1	TGTGCCAGTAGTACTCTCCTCGGGGGAGGGATGAACACTGAAGCTTTCTTT	CASSTLLGGGMNTEAFF
NA	NA	TRBV5-6	TRBJ2-1	TGTGCCAGCAGCTTGGATTCTGGGAGCTCCTACAATGAGCAGTTCTTC	CASSLDSGSSYNEQFF
NA	NA	TRBV7-9	TRBJ2-3	TGTGCCAGCAGCTGGGACCACATGGGGGCCCCAGATACGCAGTATTTT	CASSWDHMGAPDTQYF
NA	NA	TRBV6-1	TRBJ2-7	TGTGCCAGCAGCGAACTCGCGGCAAGGAGGACCTACGAGCAGTACTTC	CASSELAARRTYEQYF
once	TRBD1	TRBV18	TRBJ2-7	TGTGCCAGCTCACTTGCCGGGACAGGGGGCTTTAGCTCCTACGAGCAGTACTTC	CASSLAGTGGFSSYEQYF
NA	NA	TRBV6-1	TRBJ2-7	TGTGCCAGCCTTAACAGGGGACTAGGTCACGAGCAGTACTTC	CASLNRGLGHEQYF
NA	NA	TRBV19	TRBJ1-4	TGTGCCAGTAGTATAAGGAGCGCAACTAATGAAAAACTGTTTTTT	CASSIRSATNEKLFF
NA	TRBD2	TRBV7-8	TRBJ2-1	TGTGCCAGCAGCTTGGGACTAGCGGGAGGTCGGTCCTACAATGAGCAGTTCTTC	CASSLGLAGGRSYNEQFF
NA	NA	TRBV14	TRBJ1-4	TGTGCCAGCAGCCAAGAGGGCAGGTGGGAAAAACTGTTTTTT	CASSQEGRWEKLFF
once	TRBD2	TRBV5-4	TRBJ2-7	TGTGCCAGCAGCCCCTCGGGACTAGCGGGGGGTAACTCCTACGAGCAGTACTTC	CASSPSGLAGGNSYEQYF